This T cell receptor (beta chain) was sequenced during a study of cytomegalovirus exposure and HLA in healthy donors. The study, taken as a whole, reports: Segments of the TCR beta V type were, in most cases, productive about 87% or about 30% of the time in an earlier analysis. V- and J-gene trimming in TCR beta was tied to a missense DCLRE1C variant by an analysis performed later.

A word on this clone: Its antigen is currently unknown.

With 60 Vbeta and 13 Jbeta primers, the PCR was carried out. As originally analysed: Among the unique TCR beta chains that a later analysis counted, around 82 million in all, 10 million to 13 million were shared. The protocol was immunoSEQ multiplex PCR, while the TCRdb copy is restricted to in-frame clones and leaves out a portion. V, J and clone size were drawn from that table, and D and trimming were deduced from the DNA. The sample lists over 95,000 clones; 76% were seen once. The length of the CDR3 is 14 residues. Looked up from germline, CDR1 is LNHDA and CDR2 is SQIVND (reference sequence). Trimming took 3 bases from V and 8 from J, leaving 13 bases between them.

The chain recombines TRBV19 with TRBJ1-4; D is possibly TRBD1 (5 bases). Specimen: PBMCs. The sequence was obtained from a woman aged 40 to 55 in good health and CMV-seropositive. In DNA form, the CDR3 reads TGTGCCAGTAGTATGGGGGGAGCCGGGGAAAAACTGTTTTTT. Translated, it gives CASSMGGAGEKLFF. The full variable domain, rest sourced from reference TRBV19 and TRBJ1-4, is DGGITQSPKYLFRKEGQNVTLSCEQNLNHDAMYWYRQDPGQGLRLIYYSQIVNDFQKGDIAEGYSVSREKKESFPLTVTSAQKNPTAFYLCASSMGGAGEKLFFGSGTQLSVL.